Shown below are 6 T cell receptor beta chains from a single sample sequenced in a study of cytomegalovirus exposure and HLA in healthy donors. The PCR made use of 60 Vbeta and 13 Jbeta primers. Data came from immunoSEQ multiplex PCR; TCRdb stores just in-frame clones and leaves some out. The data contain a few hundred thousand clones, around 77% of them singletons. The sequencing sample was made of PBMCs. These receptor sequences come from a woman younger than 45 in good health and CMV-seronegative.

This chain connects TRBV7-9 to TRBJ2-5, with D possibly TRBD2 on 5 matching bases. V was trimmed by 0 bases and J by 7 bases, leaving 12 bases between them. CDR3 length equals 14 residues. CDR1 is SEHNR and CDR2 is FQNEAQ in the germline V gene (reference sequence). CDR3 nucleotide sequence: TGTGCCAGCAGCTTAGCCGGGTCTGCGGGGACCCAGTACTTC. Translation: CASSLAGSAGTQYF.

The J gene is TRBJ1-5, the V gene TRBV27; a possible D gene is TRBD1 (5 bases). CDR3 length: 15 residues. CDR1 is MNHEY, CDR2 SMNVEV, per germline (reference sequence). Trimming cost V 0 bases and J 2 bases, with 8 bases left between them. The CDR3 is CASSLSQGRNQPQHF. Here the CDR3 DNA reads TGTGCCAGCAGTTTATCCCAGGGTCGCAATCAGCCCCAGCATTTT.

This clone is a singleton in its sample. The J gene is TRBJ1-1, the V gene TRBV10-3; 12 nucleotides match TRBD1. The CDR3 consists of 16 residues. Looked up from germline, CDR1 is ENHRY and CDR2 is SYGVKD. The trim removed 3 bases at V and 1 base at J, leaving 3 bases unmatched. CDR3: CAISDGTGGRNTEAFF. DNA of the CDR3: TGTGCCATCAGTGATGGGACAGGGGGCCGGAACACTGAAGCTTTCTTT.

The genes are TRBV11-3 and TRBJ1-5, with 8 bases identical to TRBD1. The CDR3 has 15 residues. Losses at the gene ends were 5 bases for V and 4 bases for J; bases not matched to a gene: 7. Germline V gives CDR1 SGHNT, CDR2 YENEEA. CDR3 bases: TGTGCCAGCAGCGCAGAAGACAGGGGAAATCAGCCCCAGCATTTT. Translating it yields CASSAEDRGNQPQHF.

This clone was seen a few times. The CDR3: CASSPPSQIYEQYF. In DNA form, the CDR3 reads TGTGCCAGCTCACCACCGTCGCAGATCTACGAGCAGTACTTC. The chain combines TRBV18 with TRBJ2-7, with unresolved D. V lost 0 bases and J 3 bases, leaving 9 bases between the germline ends. The CDR3 contains 14 residues. Looked up from germline, CDR1 is KGHSH and CDR2 is LQKENI.

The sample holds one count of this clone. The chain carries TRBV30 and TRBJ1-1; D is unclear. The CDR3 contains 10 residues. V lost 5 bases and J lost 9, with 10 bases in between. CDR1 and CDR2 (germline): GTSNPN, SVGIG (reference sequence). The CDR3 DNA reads TGTGCCTGGGACCCCGGGAAAGCTTTCTTT. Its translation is CAWDPGKAFF.